This TCR beta chain derives from a study of shared clonotypes between healthy human individuals. Study at large: Contributing individuals were two females and three males aged 18 to 49.

The repertoire was sequenced with immunoSEQ multiplex PCR; TCRdb's copy has only in-frame clones and lacks some. The table lists under 2.5 million clones, about 90% of them singletons. The study, taken as a whole, reports: Generally, naive subsets (rather than memory subsets) showed larger estimated richness.

CD4+ cells yielded CD45RA+ naive and CD45RA-negative memory subsets. Per germline, CDR1 SQVTM and CDR2 ANQGSEA. J gave up 6 bases and V 7 bases, and 5 bases lay outside the gene matches. The CDR3 consists of 11 residues. A word on this clone: Its antigen is as yet unknown.

The sequence derives from a man younger than 30 in good health. Some clones in this sample may be carry-over from other donors' samples. Sequencing was carried out using naive CD4+ T cells from PBMCs. Subset specified: CD45RA+ positively selected. J is TRBJ1-2 and V is TRBV29-1; 7 bases are a match to TRBD1. The CDR3 bases are TGCAGCGGGGGCAGGGGGGATGGCTACACCTTC. Protein sequence: CSGGRGDGYTF.